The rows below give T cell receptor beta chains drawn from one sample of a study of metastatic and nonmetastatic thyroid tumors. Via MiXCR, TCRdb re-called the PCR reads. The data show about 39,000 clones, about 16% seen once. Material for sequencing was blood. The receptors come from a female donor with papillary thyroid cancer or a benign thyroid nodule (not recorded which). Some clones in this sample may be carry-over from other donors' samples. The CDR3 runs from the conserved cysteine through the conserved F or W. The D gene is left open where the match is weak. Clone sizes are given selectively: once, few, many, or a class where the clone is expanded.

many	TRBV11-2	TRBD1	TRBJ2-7	CASSLGPGQGNYEQYF	TGTGCCAGCAGCTTAGGCCCCGGACAGGGAAACTACGAGCAGTACTTC
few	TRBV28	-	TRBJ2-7	CASGTHHQSYEQYF	TGTGCCAGTGGAACTCACCATCAGTCCTACGAGCAGTACTTC
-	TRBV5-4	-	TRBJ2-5	CASSSFDGPETQYF	TGTGCCAGCAGCTCTTTTGACGGGCCGGAGACCCAGTACTTC
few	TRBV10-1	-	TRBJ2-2	CASSPTSESTGELFF	TGCGCCAGCAGTCCGACCTCAGAAAGCACCGGGGAGCTGTTTTTT
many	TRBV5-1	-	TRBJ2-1	CASSRDVLPDNEQFF	TGCGCCAGCAGCCGGGACGTCCTCCCTGATAATGAGCAGTTCTTC
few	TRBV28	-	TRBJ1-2	CASEFPGGDGYTF	TGTGCCAGCGAGTTTCCGGGGGGGGATGGCTACACCTTC
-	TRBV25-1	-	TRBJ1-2	CASSAGDRVYGYTF	TGTGCCAGCAGTGCAGGGGACCGGGTCTATGGCTACACCTTC
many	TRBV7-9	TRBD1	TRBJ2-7	CASSLDRAYEQYF	TGTGCCAGCAGCCTGGACAGGGCTTACGAGCAGTACTTC
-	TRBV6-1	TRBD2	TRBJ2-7	CASRDSGADSYQQYF	TGTGCCAGCCGTGATAGCGGGGCCGACTCCTACCAGCAGTACTTC
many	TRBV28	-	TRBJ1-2	CASSLVGQLGGYTF	TGTGCCAGCAGTTTGGTAGGACAGCTGGGAGGCTACACCTTC
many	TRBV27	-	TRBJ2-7	CASRTAGLTDPYEQYF	TGTGCCAGCCGGACAGCGGGACTAACCGACCCCTACGAGCAGTACTTC
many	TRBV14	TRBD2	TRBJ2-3	CASSGGASGSFRSDTQYF	TGTGCCAGCAGCGGAGGGGCTAGCGGGAGTTTTCGATCGGATACGCAGTATTTT
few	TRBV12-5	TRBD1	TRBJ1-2	CASGLRTGQGASWGYTF	TGTGCTAGTGGTTTGCGGACGGGACAGGGGGCTTCGTGGGGCTACACCTTC
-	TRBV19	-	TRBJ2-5	CASSSGPQETQYF	TGTGCCAGTAGTAGCGGCCCGCAAGAGACCCAGTACTTC
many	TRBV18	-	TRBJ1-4	CASSPMGNEKLFF	TGTGCCAGCTCACCAATGGGAAATGAAAAACTGTTTTTT
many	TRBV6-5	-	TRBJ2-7	CASSYSDYPTYEQYF	TGTGCCAGCAGTTACTCGGACTACCCCACCTACGAGCAGTACTTC
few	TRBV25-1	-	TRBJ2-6	CAISPRQSIFSGANVLTF	TGTGCCATCAGTCCACGACAGAGCATCTTCTCTGGGGCCAACGTCCTGACTTTC
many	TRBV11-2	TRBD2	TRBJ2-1	CASSLESRGLAGEFF	TGTGCCAGCAGCTTAGAATCCCGCGGACTAGCGGGTGAGTTCTTC
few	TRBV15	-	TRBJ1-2	CATSGLTVTYGYTF	TGTGCCACCAGCGGCCTGACAGTAACCTATGGCTACACCTTC
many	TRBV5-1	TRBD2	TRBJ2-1	CASSLGGTTYNEQFF	TGCGCCAGCAGCTTGGGGGGGACTACCTACAATGAGCAGTTCTTC
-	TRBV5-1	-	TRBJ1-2	CASSEQGGYGYTF	TGCGCCAGCAGCGAACAGGGTGGCTATGGCTACACCTTC
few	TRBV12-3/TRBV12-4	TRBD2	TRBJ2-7	CASSLACSSGSYAEQYF	TGTGCCAGCAGTTTAGCGTGTTCTAGCGGGAGTTATGCCGAGCAGTACTTC
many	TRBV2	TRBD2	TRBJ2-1	CASTQLAGGPNEQFF	TGTGCCAGCACTCAACTAGCGGGAGGTCCCAATGAGCAGTTCTTC
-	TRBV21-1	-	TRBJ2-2	CASSKKWGLAGVFAGELFF	TGTGCCAGCAGCAAAAAGTGGGGACTAGCGGGAGTATTCGCCGGGGAGCTGTTTTTT
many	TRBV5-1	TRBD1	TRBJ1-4	CASSPTGEVSEKLFF	TGCGCCAGCAGCCCTACAGGGGAAGTCAGTGAAAAACTGTTTTTT
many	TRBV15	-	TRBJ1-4	CATSTGGAGGEKLFF	TGTGCCACCAGCACGGGAGGGGCCGGCGGTGAAAAACTGTTTTTT
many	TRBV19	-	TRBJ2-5	CASSEGGGETQYF	TGTGCCAGTAGTGAGGGGGGTGGAGAGACCCAGTACTTC
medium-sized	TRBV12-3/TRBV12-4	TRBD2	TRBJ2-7	CASSYGRGVRHF	TGTGCCAGCAGTTATGGGCGGGGGGTAAGGCACTTC
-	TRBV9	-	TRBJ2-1	CASSVRRYRANNEQFF	TGTGCCAGCAGCGTCCGCCGGTACAGAGCCAACAATGAGCAGTTCTTC
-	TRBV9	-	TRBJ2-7	CASSGAGDVDEQYF	TGTGCCAGCAGCGGGGCAGGGGACGTCGACGAGCAGTACTTC
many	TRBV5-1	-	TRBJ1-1	CASSLSTGRTEAFF	TGCGCCAGCAGCTTGTCAACAGGGCGCACTGAAGCTTTCTTT
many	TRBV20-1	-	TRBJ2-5	CSARNYLETQYF	TGCAGTGCTAGAAACTACCTGGAGACCCAGTACTTC
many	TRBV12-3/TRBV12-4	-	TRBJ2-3	CASSLVGKDTQYF	TGTGCCAGCAGTTTAGTGGGGAAAGATACGCAGTATTTT
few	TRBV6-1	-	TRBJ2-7	CASSDRSGPIYEQYF	TGTGCCAGCAGTGATAGGTCTGGCCCCATCTACGAGCAGTACTTC
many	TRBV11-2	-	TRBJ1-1	CASSLGQDREAFF	TGTGCCAGCAGCTTAGGACAGGACCGTGAAGCTTTCTTT
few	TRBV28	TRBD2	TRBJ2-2	CASSLSGGKTGELFF	TGTGCCAGCAGTTTGTCGGGGGGGAAGACCGGGGAGCTGTTTTTT
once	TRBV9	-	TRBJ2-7	CASSPNGLALVYEQYF	TGTGCCAGCAGCCCGAATGGCCTAGCGTTAGTTTACGAGCAGTACTTC
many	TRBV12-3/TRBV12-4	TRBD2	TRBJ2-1	CASSLTGGNNEQFF	TGTGCCAGCAGTTTAACGGGGGGGAACAATGAGCAGTTCTTC
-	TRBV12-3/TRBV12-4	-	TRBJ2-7	CASSRTVYEQYF	TGTGCCAGCAGTCGGACAGTATACGAGCAGTACTTC
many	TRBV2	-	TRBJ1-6	CASSDRVSYNSPLHF	TGTGCCAGCAGTGACCGGGTGTCCTATAATTCACCCCTCCACTTT
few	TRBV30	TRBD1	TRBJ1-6	CAWSGGQAPGSPLHF	TGTGCCTGGAGTGGTGGACAGGCGCCGGGATCACCCCTCCACTTT
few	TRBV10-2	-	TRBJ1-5	CASSDGGPQPQHF	TGCGCCAGCAGTGATGGGGGGCCTCAGCCCCAGCATTTT
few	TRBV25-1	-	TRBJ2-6	CASSPRQSGFSVANFLTF	TGTGCCAGCAGTCCACGACAGAGCGGCTTCTCTGTGGCCAACTTCCTGACTTTC
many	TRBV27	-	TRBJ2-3	CASSLEGTDTQYF	TGTGCCAGCAGTTTAGAAGGGACAGATACGCAGTATTTT
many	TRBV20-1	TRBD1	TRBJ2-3	CSAMDRGPDTQYF	TGCAGTGCTATGGACAGGGGGCCCGATACGCAGTATTTT
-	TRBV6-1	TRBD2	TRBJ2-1	CASSEAVAGNYNEQFF	TGTGCCAGCAGTGAAGCGGTAGCGGGAAACTACAATGAGCAGTTCTTC
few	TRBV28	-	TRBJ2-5	CASSPSSSVRILKGTQYF	TGTGCCAGCAGCCCTTCGTCTAGCGTGAGAATTCTAAAGGGTACCCAGTACTTC
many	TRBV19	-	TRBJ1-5	CASSMFEGLANQPQHF	TGTGCCAGTAGTATGTTCGAGGGGTTGGCCAATCAGCCCCAGCATTTT
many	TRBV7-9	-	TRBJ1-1	CASSSLGEAFF	TGTGCCAGCAGTTCGTTGGGGGAAGCTTTCTTT
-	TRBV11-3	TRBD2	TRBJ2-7	CASRGGGSERYF	TGTGCCAGCAGGGGGGGAGGGAGTGAGCGGTACTTC
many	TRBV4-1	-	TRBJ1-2	CASSQDPGAVVGYTF	TGCGCCAGCAGCCAAGATCCGGGGGCCGTAGTTGGCTACACCTTC
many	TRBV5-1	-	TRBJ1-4	CASSLRGGMTNEKLFF	TGCGCCAGCAGCTTGAGGGGTGGGATGACTAATGAAAAACTGTTTTTT
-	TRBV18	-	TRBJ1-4	CASSPVINEKLFF	TGTGCCAGCTCACCTGTAATTAATGAAAAACTGTTTTTT
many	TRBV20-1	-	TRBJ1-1	CSASSGGWTEAFF	TGCAGTGCTAGTAGTGGGGGGTGGACTGAAGCTTTCTTT
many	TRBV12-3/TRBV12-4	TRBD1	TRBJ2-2	CASTAGQGYTGELFF	TGTGCCAGCACCGCGGGACAGGGATACACCGGGGAGCTGTTTTTT
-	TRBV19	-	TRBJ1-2	CASKETGRNYGYTF	TGTGCCAGTAAAGAGACAGGACGTAACTATGGCTACACCTTC
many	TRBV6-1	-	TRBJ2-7	CASRSAGGTSYEQYF	TGTGCCAGCAGATCCGCCGGGGGCACCTCCTACGAGCAGTACTTC